The rows below give T cell receptor beta chains drawn from one sample of a study of OX40 agonist ivuxolimab in advanced cancers. Sequenced by immunoSEQ multiplex PCR; TCRdb stores in-frame clones only, minus some. This sample has under 20,000 clones, with approximately 85% found just once. The input for sequencing was CD4+ or CD8+ T cells sorted from blood, taken in a trial of the OX40 agonist ivuxolimab. The receptors stem from an adult with an advanced solid tumor such as melanoma, head and neck, liver or kidney cancer. The CDR3 runs from the conserved cysteine through the conserved F or W. A D gene is named only where the DNA matches it firmly. Only part of the rows carry a size: once, few, many, or a class if the clone is expanded.

V gene: TRBV2; clone size: -; D gene: -; J gene: TRBJ2-1; CDR3 DNA: TGTGCCAGCACACATGAGCAGTTCTTC; CDR3 protein: CASTHEQFF
V gene: TRBV15; clone size: -; D gene: TRBD1; J gene: TRBJ2-1; CDR3 DNA: TGTGCCACAACCGGACAGGGAATACTCAATGAGCAGTTCTTC; CDR3 protein: CATTGQGILNEQFF
V gene: TRBV5-1; clone size: -; D gene: -; J gene: TRBJ1-2; CDR3 DNA: TGCGCCAGCAGCGTCGACAGTAGCTATGGCTACACCTTC; CDR3 protein: CASSVDSSYGYTF
V gene: TRBV9; clone size: few; D gene: -; J gene: TRBJ1-3; CDR3 DNA: TGTGCCAGCAGCGTAGGCCATACAGGAAACACCATATATTTT; CDR3 protein: CASSVGHTGNTIYF
V gene: TRBV29-1; clone size: -; D gene: -; J gene: TRBJ1-2; CDR3 DNA: TGCAGCGTTGTAGAGACATATGGCTACACCTTC; CDR3 protein: CSVVETYGYTF
V gene: TRBV27; clone size: -; D gene: -; J gene: TRBJ1-5; CDR3 DNA: -; CDR3 protein: CASSTSTGSNQPQHF
V gene: TRBV4-2; clone size: -; D gene: -; J gene: TRBJ1-1; CDR3 DNA: TGTGCCAGCAGCCAGAGGCGGGAAGAAGCTTTCTTT; CDR3 protein: CASSQRREEAFF
V gene: TRBV4-3; clone size: -; D gene: -; J gene: TRBJ1-2; CDR3 DNA: TGCGCCAGCAGCCACGGCAGGGGCGCAAGTGGCTACACCTTC; CDR3 protein: CASSHGRGASGYTF
V gene: TRBV7-9; clone size: once; D gene: -; J gene: TRBJ2-7; CDR3 DNA: TGTGCCAGCAGCTTACTGGGTGGGAGAGACGAGCAGTACTTC; CDR3 protein: CASSLLGGRDEQYF
V gene: TRBV4-1; clone size: once; D gene: -; J gene: TRBJ1-1; CDR3 DNA: TGCGCCAGCAGCCAGGAATCCCCGGGACTCCCTTATGAAGCTTTCTTT; CDR3 protein: CASSQESPGLPYEAFF
V gene: TRBV7-9; clone size: -; D gene: TRBD2; J gene: TRBJ2-7; CDR3 DNA: TGTGCCAGCAGCTTAGTGGGACTAGCCTACGAGCAGTACTTC; CDR3 protein: CASSLVGLAYEQYF
V gene: TRBV5-1; clone size: -; D gene: -; J gene: TRBJ2-3; CDR3 DNA: TGCGCCAGCAGCTTGTCAGATACGCAGTATTTT; CDR3 protein: CASSLSDTQYF
V gene: TRBV14; clone size: medium-sized; D gene: -; J gene: TRBJ1-2; CDR3 DNA: TGTGCCAGCAGCCATACAGGGATCTATGGCTACACCTTC; CDR3 protein: CASSHTGIYGYTF
V gene: TRBV4-3; clone size: once; D gene: -; J gene: TRBJ2-7; CDR3 DNA: TGCGCCAGCAGCCAAGTCCAGGGAAGCGGCGAGCAGTACTTC; CDR3 protein: CASSQVQGSGEQYF
V gene: TRBV7-2; clone size: -; D gene: -; J gene: TRBJ1-1; CDR3 DNA: TGTGCCACCACAACCGTAACCTCGAACACTGAAGCTTTCTTT; CDR3 protein: CATTTVTSNTEAFF
V gene: TRBV7-8; clone size: -; D gene: -; J gene: TRBJ2-3; CDR3 DNA: TGTGCCAGCAGCTTAGCATTCGGGGCAGATACGCAGTATTTT; CDR3 protein: CASSLAFGADTQYF
V gene: TRBV2; clone size: -; D gene: -; J gene: TRBJ1-2; CDR3 DNA: TGTGCCAGCAGCGGAAGGGTACTCTATGGCTACACCTTC; CDR3 protein: CASSGRVLYGYTF
V gene: TRBV6-5; clone size: few; D gene: -; J gene: TRBJ1-6; CDR3 DNA: TGTGCCAGCAGTCCCCGGGACATTGTTTCACCCCTCCACTTT; CDR3 protein: CASSPRDIVSPLHF
V gene: TRBV7-9; clone size: -; D gene: TRBD1; J gene: TRBJ2-7; CDR3 DNA: TGTGCCAGCAGTGGGGACAGCGGCTACGAGCAGTACTTC; CDR3 protein: CASSGDSGYEQYF
V gene: TRBV7-2; clone size: -; D gene: TRBD1; J gene: TRBJ2-7; CDR3 DNA: TGTGCCAGCAGCGCGGACAGGGAGCAGTACTTC; CDR3 protein: CASSADREQYF
V gene: TRBV7-9; clone size: -; D gene: -; J gene: TRBJ1-4; CDR3 DNA: TGTGCCAGCAGCACCCAGGGCTCCCCCCCAAAATTT; CDR3 protein: CASSTQGSPPKF
V gene: TRBV29-1; clone size: -; D gene: -; J gene: TRBJ1-1; CDR3 DNA: TGCAGCGCCACAGGGCTGGGCCCTGAAGCTTTCTTT; CDR3 protein: CSATGLGPEAFF
V gene: TRBV9; clone size: -; D gene: -; J gene: TRBJ2-3; CDR3 DNA: TGTGCCAGCAGCGTTGCGGGGGCAACAGATACGCAGTATTTT; CDR3 protein: CASSVAGATDTQYF